The clone carrying this TCR beta chain was detected only a few times. TCRdb re-analysed the reads in MiXCR, keeping a single row per CDR3 protein. Here the sample spans roughly 760,000 distinct CDR3 sequences, about 40% being singletons. The data were taken from a study of T cell repertoires in cytomegalovirus infection. There are 16 residues in the CDR3. The V and J ends lost 6 bases and 4 bases, in that order; junction bases with no gene match: 9. Germline V gives CDR1 MNHEY, CDR2 SVGEGT. The sample consisted of PBMCs. V usage is TRBV6-2 or TRBV6-3 and J usage is TRBJ1-1, with 12 positions matching TRBD1. This clonotype was obtained from a human donor in good health (CMV status not recorded). Some clones in this sample may be carry-over from other donors' samples. CDR3 protein: CASRRRDRGLSTEAFF. For the CDR3, the DNA is TGTGCCAGCAGGAGGCGGGACAGGGGGCTGAGCACTGAAGCTTTCTTT.